This T cell receptor (beta chain) derives from a study of response to subunit inactivated influenza vaccine. TCRdb analysed the RT-PCR reads with MiXCR anew, one entry per CDR3 protein. The sample consists of around 600,000 distinct CDR3 sequences, about 11% of them appearing once. This clonotype appeared a few times. CDR1 is DFQATT, CDR2 SNEGSKA, per germline (reference sequence). V was pared by 7 bases and J by 7 bases, with 11 bases of the junction left unmatched. The CDR3 is 14 amino acids. The data also belong to a second study, concerning T cells expressing NK-cell markers. Per that paper: TCR beta cDNA was generated via 5'RACE template switching incorporating UMIs.

The receptor comes from a middle-aged man who received an inactivated influenza vaccine. V gene TRBV20-1 combines with J gene TRBJ2-1, with 9 bases fitting TRBD2. Source: PBMCs from blood, taken on the day of vaccination. CDR3 in DNA: TGCAGTGTCGACGAACGCGGGAGGGGAAATGAGCAGTTCTTC. Its translation is CSVDERGRGNEQFF.